The clone carrying this T cell receptor beta chain occurred a few times. No antigen is known for it. This record belongs to a study of cytomegalovirus exposure and HLA in healthy donors. Study findings and constraints: In a later analysis, V- and J-gene trimming of beta chains associated with a DCLRE1C missense variant, replicated independently. In an earlier analysis, in 620 or so donors, most V segments appeared productive either ~90% or ~30% of the time.

The trim removed 4 bases at V and 3 bases at J, leaving 1 base unmatched. This CDR3 contains 13 residues. CDR1 and CDR2 (germline): SGHAT, FQNNGV. The PCR employed 60 Vbeta primers together with 13 Jbeta primers. Sequenced by immunoSEQ multiplex PCR; TCRdb stores in-frame clones only, minus some. The sample gives some 98,000 clones, roughly two thirds of which show up once; 2% to 3% is in the top ten. Sample: PBMCs. This chain connects TRBV11-2 to TRBJ1-1, with 8 bases lining up with TRBD1. The sequence was collected from a man aged 45-65 years in good health and CMV-seronegative. CDR3 sequence: CASSSQGDTEAFF. The CDR3 coding sequence is TGTGCCAGCAGCTCACAGGGGGACACTGAAGCTTTCTTT.